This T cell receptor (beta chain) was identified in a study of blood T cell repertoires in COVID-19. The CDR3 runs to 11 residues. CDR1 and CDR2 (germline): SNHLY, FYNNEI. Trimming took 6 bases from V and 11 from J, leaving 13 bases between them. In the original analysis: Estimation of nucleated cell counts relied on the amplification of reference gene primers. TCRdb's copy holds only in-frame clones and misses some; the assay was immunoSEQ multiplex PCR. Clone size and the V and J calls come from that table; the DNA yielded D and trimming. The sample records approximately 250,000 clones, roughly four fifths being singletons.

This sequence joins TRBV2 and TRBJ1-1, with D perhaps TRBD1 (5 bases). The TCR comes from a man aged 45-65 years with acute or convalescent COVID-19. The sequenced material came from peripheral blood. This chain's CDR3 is CASSYVRGAFF. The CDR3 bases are TGTGCCAGCAGCTACGTAAGGGGTGCTTTCTTT. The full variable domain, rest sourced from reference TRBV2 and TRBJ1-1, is EPEVTQTPSHQVTQMGQEVILRCVPISNHLYFYWYRQILGQKVEFLVSFYNNEISEKSEIFDDQFSVERPDGSNFTLKIRSTKLEDSAMYFCASSYVRGAFFGQGTRLTVV.